This passage covers 6 T cell receptor beta chains from one sample sequenced in a study of T cell repertoires in cytomegalovirus infection. TCRdb reanalysed the reads using MiXCR and keeps one entry per CDR3 protein. The sample includes some 180,000 distinct CDR3 sequences, less than 9.5% of them seen just once. Sequenced: PBMCs. The receptors derive from a human donor in good health (CMV status not recorded). Some clones in this sample may be carry-over from other donors' samples.

This clonotype was detected many times. This chain joins TRBV28 and TRBJ1-5; 9 bases are a match to TRBD1. J gave up 6 bases and V 8 bases, and 11 bases lay outside the gene matches. CDR1 is MDHEN and CDR2 is SYDVKM in the germline V gene. This CDR3 contains 15 residues. The CDR3 bases are TGTGCCAGCGAACTCCCGACAGGGGGAACTCAGCCCCAGCATTTT. Protein: CASELPTGGTQPQHF.

The chain uses TRBV20-1 and TRBJ1-5; the D gene is possibly TRBD1 (5 bases). In germline, CDR1 is DFQATT, CDR2 SNEGSKA (reference sequence). V lost 6 bases and J 11 bases, leaving 17 bases between the germline ends. The CDR3 loop spans 12 amino acids. CDR3 sequence reads: CSAKGLSPAQHF. The CDR3 DNA reads as TGCAGTGCAAAGGGACTTTCCCCGGCCCAGCATTTT.

This clonotype appeared a few times. This chain connects TRBV29-1 to TRBJ2-1, with D perhaps being TRBD1 or TRBD2 (5 bases each). The CDR3 is 12 amino acids. Germline CDR1 and CDR2: SQVTM and ANQGSEA. V shed 7 bases and J shed 6 bases, with 13 bases lying between them. The CDR3 sequence: CSGWDGGNEQFF. The CDR3 bases are TGCAGCGGATGGGACGGAGGCAATGAGCAGTTCTTC.

This clonotype was detected ten times or more. The gene calls are TRBV28 and TRBJ2-3, with D unresolved. V dropped 3 bases and J dropped 1 base, with 14 bases sitting between them. This CDR3 spans 16 amino acids. Germline V CDR1 and CDR2: MDHEN, SYDVKM. CDR3 nucleotide sequence: TGTGCCAGCAGTTTCCGTAGCCGTCGGGGCACAGATACGCAGTATTTT. It specifies CASSFRSRRGTDTQYF. The variable domain in full, with the rest retrieved from reference TRBV28 and TRBJ2-3, is DVKVTQSSRYLVKRTGEKVFLECVQDMDHENMFWYRQDPGLGLRLIYFSYDVKMKEKGDIPEGYSVSREKKERFSLILESASTNQTSMYLCASSFRSRRGTDTQYFGPGTRLTVL.

In its sample, this clonotype was seen many times. The chain is built from TRBV7-2 and TRBJ2-2; TRBD1 agrees at 7 bases. V lost 5 bases and J lost 4; bases outside the gene matches: 10. Germline-derived CDR1 and CDR2 are SGHTA and FQGNSA. This CDR3 has 16 amino acids. The CDR3 region is CASSRSGGYATGELFF. The CDR3, as DNA: TGTGCCAGCAGCCGATCAGGGGGATATGCCACCGGGGAGCTGTTTTTT.

This clonotype was detected ten times or more. V and J are TRBV12-3 or TRBV12-4 and TRBJ1-2; 7 positions agree with TRBD1. V gave up 5 bases and J gave up 2 bases; unmatched junction bases: 2. The CDR3 is made up of 13 amino acids. Here the CDR3 DNA reads TGTGCCAGCAGTCCGACAGGGAACTATGGCTACACCTTC. Amino acid sequence: CASSPTGNYGYTF.